The TCR beta chain described here comes from a study of Tregs in tolerant kidney transplant recipients. Overall study findings and caveats: Tregs expanded with activated donor B cells seemed most donor-specific. Biological reproducibility was not directly addressed in this study.

Of note for this clone: Antigen: not known. The conserved phenylalanine or tryptophan is not found at the CDR3 terminus, so this likely reflects a read error. It is unclear where the CDR3 begins or ends on the DNA, so no DNA is shown, and the CDR3 is as TCRdb lists it.

Mixed chimerism was transient after nonmyeloablative marrow transplants from related graft donors. Unstimulated regulatory T cells (CD4+CD25+CD127-), CD4+CD25- non-regulatory cells, CD4 and CD8 cells were FACS-sorted from thawed PBMCs. A total of 11 residues make up the CDR3, ends included. Germline CDR1 reads LNHDA; CDR2 reads SQIVND (reference sequence). Produced via immunoSEQ multiplex PCR; TCRdb's table is partial and in-frame only. This table has 100,000 or so clones, approximately 93% appearing once. This chain connects TRBV19 to TRBJ1-1; the D call in the table, TRBD1, was not verified against the DNA. This sequence originates from a human patient who received a combined kidney and bone marrow transplant. Some of these T cells may belong to the graft donor. The sequencing here drew on CD4+ T cells from blood (PBMCs), taken 12 months after the transplant. CDR3 in amino acids: CASSKHGTATI.